Following are 15 T cell receptor beta chains from one sample sequenced in a study of graft-versus-host responses after intestinal transplantation. No antigen has been identified for these receptors. Using immunoSEQ multiplex PCR, the repertoire was profiled, and TCRdb retains in-frame clones only, with some absent. The profile shows about 82,000 clones, roughly 91% of them singletons. Sample: unstimulated CD4+ T cells sorted from spleen or lymph node cells, taken before intestinal transplant. These receptors all stem from a human donor who received an intestinal transplant.

This clone appeared a few times. The chain carries TRBV19 and TRBJ1-1; 8 nucleotides line up with TRBD1. Unmatched junction bases numbered 3, after V lost 8 bases and J lost 1 base. Germline lookup yields CDR1 LNHDA and CDR2 SQIVND (reference sequence). This CDR3 is built from 13 residues. Here the CDR3 reads CASLTGGNTEAFF. Written as DNA, the CDR3 is TGTGCCAGTCTCACAGGGGGGAACACTGAAGCTTTCTTT.

J is TRBJ2-7 and V is TRBV30, with 8 bases that match TRBD2. Germline loops: CDR1 GTSNPN, CDR2 SVGIG (reference sequence). This CDR3 comprises 14 residues. V shed 5 bases, J shed 4 bases, and the junction held 10 bases outside the gene matches. CDR3 in amino acids: CAWGRPSGFYEQYF. In DNA, the CDR3 is TGTGCCTGGGGAAGGCCTAGCGGGTTTTACGAGCAGTACTTC.

This rearrangement joins TRBV5-1 to TRBJ1-1, with D perhaps TRBD1 (6 bases). This CDR3 is 15 amino acids long. V gave up 2 bases and J gave up 2 bases, with 13 bases separating them. The germline gives CDR1 SGHRS, CDR2 YFSETQ. The CDR3 DNA reads as TGCGCCAGCAGCTTTGGGTGGGGGCTTAACACTGAAGCTTTCTTT. Its protein is CASSFGWGLNTEAFF.

The rearrangement uses TRBV7-9 and TRBJ1-2, with 9 bases aligning to TRBD1. The V segment lost 5 bases and the J segment 4 bases; nucleotides outside the gene matches: 8. This CDR3 has 15 amino acids. CDR1 is SEHNR and CDR2 is FQNEAQ in the germline V gene (reference sequence). This CDR3 reads CASSAYRDRVYGYTF. CDR3 in DNA: TGTGCCAGCAGCGCATACCGGGACAGGGTCTATGGCTACACCTTC.

The chain combines TRBV4-3 with TRBJ2-6; possibly TRBD1 for D (6 bases). This CDR3 is 16 amino acids long. The germline gives CDR1 LGHNA, CDR2 YSLEER. V was pared by 0 bases and J by 2 bases, with 8 bases between. CDR3 sequence: CASSQDQGTGANVLTF. In DNA, the CDR3 is TGCGCCAGCAGCCAAGATCAGGGGACTGGGGCCAACGTCCTGACTTTC.

The sample holds a few counts of this clone. This chain connects TRBV15 to TRBJ1-2, with a tentative D call TRBD1 (6 bases). Trimming stripped 0 bases from V and 6 bases from J, with 11 bases between. Germline-derived CDR1 and CDR2 are LNHNV and YYDKDF (reference sequence). The CDR3 runs to 14 residues. CDR3 in DNA: TGTGCCACCAGCAGAGACAGGGGTTATGATGGCTACACCTTC. This sequence encodes CATSRDRGYDGYTF.

This chain joins TRBV10-3 and TRBJ2-6, with D hard to call. Germline CDR1 ENHRY, CDR2 SYGVKD. This CDR3 contains 16 residues. Trimming cost V 2 bases and J 0 bases, with 8 bases left between them. The CDR3 sequence is CAISEPELSGANVLTF. In nucleotides, the CDR3 is TGTGCCATCAGTGAGCCGGAGCTCTCTGGGGCCAACGTCCTGACTTTC.

This sequence joins TRBV5-1 and TRBJ1-1; D remains unclear. The V end was cut by 3 bases, the J end by 1 base, with 7 bases between. Germline values: CDR1 SGHRS, CDR2 YFSETQ. This CDR3 has 13 amino acids. This CDR3 reads CASSSPQNTEAFF. DNA of the CDR3: TGCGCCAGCAGCTCCCCACAGAACACTGAAGCTTTCTTT.

DNA of the CDR3: TGTGCCAGCACCAAGGACAGGGTGCAGTATTTT. Encoded protein: CASTKDRVQYF. This chain connects TRBV7-2 to TRBJ2-3; 8 nucleotides align to TRBD1. Germline loops: CDR1 SGHTA, CDR2 FQGNSA. V lost 7 bases to trimming and J lost 11 bases; unmatched junction nucleotides: 5. CDR3 length equals 11 residues.

This clone was seen more than once but under ten times. This sequence joins TRBV19 and TRBJ1-4; 9 bases match TRBD1. CDR3 size: 16 residues. Trimming took 3 bases from V and 8 from J; bases not matched to a gene: 10. Germline-derived CDR1 and CDR2 are LNHDA and SQIVND (reference sequence). Here the CDR3 DNA reads TGTGCCAGTAGTATCAAGCGAGGGACAGGGCGCGAAAAACTGTTTTTT. The encoded protein is CASSIKRGTGREKLFF.

CDR3 amino acids: CASSGPGQGRGETQYF. The CDR3 DNA sequence: TGTGCCAGCAGTGGACCGGGACAGGGTAGAGGGGAGACCCAGTACTTC. The chain links TRBV2 to TRBJ2-5; 9 bases are a match to TRBD1. The length of the CDR3 is 16 residues. Trimming took 4 bases from V and 5 from J; bases not matched to a gene: 11. Germline lookup yields CDR1 SNHLY and CDR2 FYNNEI.

The rearrangement links TRBV5-6 to TRBJ2-7, with 9 bases identical to TRBD1. Germline CDR1 reads SGHDT; CDR2 reads YYEEEE. The CDR3 runs 15 residues. With 0 bases clipped from V and 3 bases from J, the junction kept 4 bases outside the gene matches. Here the CDR3 DNA reads TGTGCCAGCAGCTTGGGAGGACAGGGGCTCTACGAGCAGTACTTC. Translated: CASSLGGQGLYEQYF.

The chain has TRBV29-1 and TRBJ1-3; D possibly corresponds to TRBD1 (5 bases). This CDR3 has 13 residues. Deletions cut 5 bases from V and 4 bases from J, with 12 bases between. The germline gives CDR1 SQVTM, CDR2 ANQGSEA. The CDR3 spells CSVPDSLGNTIYF. In nucleotides, the CDR3 is TGCAGCGTTCCTGACAGCTTAGGAAACACCATATATTTT.

The chain carries TRBV15 and TRBJ2-5, with D possibly being TRBD1 (5 bases). Germline V CDR1 and CDR2: LNHNV, YYDKDF (reference sequence). The CDR3 sequence is 15 residues long. Trimming pared 1 base from V and 4 bases from J, leaving 13 bases between. The DNA for the CDR3 is TGTGCCACCAGCAGAGTTATCGACAGCCTAGAGACCCAGTACTTC. Translating it yields CATSRVIDSLETQYF.

V and J are TRBV4-3 and TRBJ1-2; D might be TRBD1 (5 bases). The CDR3 contains 13 residues. Germline loops: CDR1 LGHNA, CDR2 YSLEER. The germline V and J ends were trimmed by 4 bases and 4 bases, with 10 bases remaining between them. DNA for the CDR3: TGCGCCAGCAGCCGGGGGGACGGCTATGGCTACACCTTC. It specifies CASSRGDGYGYTF.